Listed below are T cell receptor beta chains from one sample, sequenced in a study of T cells after yellow fever vaccination. TCRdb reanalysed the 5' RACE reads using MiXCR and keeps one entry per CDR3 protein. The sample shows roughly 330,000 distinct CDR3 sequences, around 7.3% of them seen only once. This specimen consisted of PBMCs, obtained more than 35 days after the first yellow fever vaccination. The receptors stem from a man between 18 and 35 years old who received the YFV17D yellow fever vaccine. Both conserved end residues are part of each CDR3. A D gene is named only where the DNA matches it firmly. Clone size appears in some rows only: once, few, many, or a class for an expanded clone.

V gene	clone size	D gene	J gene	CDR3 protein	CDR3 DNA
TRBV11-2	few	.	TRBJ1-2	CASSSSWSAGYTF	TGTGCCAGCAGCTCTAGCTGGAGTGCGGGCTACACCTTC
TRBV7-2	many	TRBD2	TRBJ2-1	CASSDRAGADDEQFF	TGTGCCAGCAGCGATAGAGCGGGGGCAGATGATGAGCAGTTCTTC
TRBV5-5	few	TRBD1	TRBJ2-7	CASSMGTGELYEQYF	TGTGCCAGCAGCATGGGGACAGGGGAGTTGTACGAGCAGTACTTC
TRBV29-1	.	TRBD1	TRBJ1-1	CSAPGGRAGAFF	TGCAGCGCTCCAGGGGGCCGGGCTGGAGCTTTCTTT
TRBV7-2	few	.	TRBJ2-2	CASTKTRQGRTGELFF	TGTGCCAGCACCAAAACCCGGCAGGGAAGGACCGGGGAGCTGTTTTTT
TRBV5-5	.	.	TRBJ1-1	CASRLGAVTEAFF	TGTGCCAGCAGGCTTGGGGCGGTCACTGAAGCTTTCTTT
TRBV7-8	few	TRBD2	TRBJ2-2	CASSLSGGPTGELFF	TGTGCCAGCAGCCTTAGCGGGGGGCCTACCGGGGAGCTGTTTTTT
TRBV5-1	few	.	TRBJ1-6	CASSFGATTNNSPLHF	TGCGCCAGCAGCTTCGGGGCTACGACTAATAATTCACCCCTCCACTTT
TRBV6-1	many	TRBD2	TRBJ2-5	CASSDSAGSQETQYF	TGTGCCAGCAGTGATTCAGCGGGGAGCCAAGAGACCCAGTACTTC
TRBV12-3/TRBV12-4	.	.	TRBJ1-5	CASSLAGREPQHF	TGTGCCAGCAGCCTCGCAGGGAGAGAGCCCCAGCATTTT
TRBV3-1	.	.	TRBJ1-2	CASSLSVSKWGRWGYTF	TGTGCCAGCAGCTTAAGCGTCTCCAAATGGGGTCGTTGGGGCTACACCTTC
TRBV11-2	few	.	TRBJ2-3	CASSLGSRNTDTQYF	TGTGCCAGCAGCTTAGGGTCTAGGAATACTGATACGCAGTATTTT
TRBV5-6	few	.	TRBJ1-5	CASSLFSWRVNQPQHF	TGTGCCAGCAGCTTGTTTTCGTGGCGGGTCAATCAGCCCCAGCATTTT
TRBV12-3/TRBV12-4	.	.	TRBJ1-1	CASSLKVSAFF	TGTGCCAGCAGTTTAAAGGTTAGCGCTTTCTTT
TRBV7-6	few	.	TRBJ2-1	CASSSRGSVEQFF	TGTGCCAGCAGCTCCAGAGGGTCCGTTGAGCAGTTCTTC
TRBV5-1	many	TRBD1	TRBJ2-2	CASSPGQGANGELFF	TGCGCCAGCAGCCCAGGACAGGGGGCGAACGGGGAGCTGTTTTTT
TRBV19	many	.	TRBJ2-5	CASSMLEGETQYF	TGTGCCAGTAGTATGCTGGAAGGGGAGACCCAGTACTTC
TRBV6-6	.	.	TRBJ1-2	CASRLEIGYGYTF	TGTGCCAGCCGATTGGAAATCGGATATGGCTACACCTTC
TRBV3-1	many	TRBD2	TRBJ2-4	CASSPTSGGAKNIQYF	TGTGCCAGCAGCCCGACTAGCGGGGGGGCCAAAAACATTCAGTACTTC
TRBV23-1	few	TRBD1	TRBJ2-6	CASSQSGGQGSSGANVLTF	TGCGCCAGCAGTCAATCGGGCGGACAGGGGTCTTCTGGGGCCAACGTCCTGACTTTC
TRBV9	.	.	TRBJ2-3	CASSVGGSDTQYF	TGTGCCAGCAGCGTAGGGGGCTCAGATACGCAGTATTTT
TRBV19	few	.	TRBJ2-2	CASSIETGELFF	TGTGCCAGTAGTATAGAAACCGGGGAGCTGTTTTTT
TRBV4-2	many	.	TRBJ2-1	CASSQDRQGGVNKQFF	TGTGCCAGCAGCCAAGATAGGCAGGGGGGAGTAAACAAGCAGTTCTTC
TRBV29-1	.	TRBD1	TRBJ1-2	CSVVRGSGYTF	TGCAGCGTTGTCAGGGGGTCTGGCTACACCTTC
TRBV5-1	many	TRBD2	TRBJ2-1	CASSLALADEQFF	TGCGCCAGCAGCTTGGCCCTAGCGGATGAGCAGTTCTTC
TRBV7-2	.	TRBD1	TRBJ1-2	CASSLGQGVGYGYTF	TGTGCCAGCAGCTTAGGACAGGGGGTCGGCTATGGCTACACCTTC
TRBV9	few	.	TRBJ1-3	CASSFLGLSSGNTIYF	TGTGCCAGCAGCTTTCTTGGACTGAGCTCTGGAAACACCATATATTTT
TRBV29-1	few	TRBD1	TRBJ2-3	CSADWGQADTQYF	TGCAGCGCCGACTGGGGACAGGCGGATACGCAGTATTTT
TRBV20-1	many	TRBD1	TRBJ1-6	CSAPSGTGNSPLHF	TGCAGTGCTCCCTCCGGGACAGGAAATTCACCCCTCCACTTT
TRBV20-1	few	.	TRBJ2-4	CSARSLADDIQYF	TGCAGTGCTAGAAGTCTAGCAGATGACATTCAGTACTTC
TRBV15	few	.	TRBJ1-5	CATSSTRGMNQPQHF	TGTGCCACCAGCAGTACCAGAGGCATGAATCAGCCCCAGCATTTT
TRBV5-4	.	.	TRBJ1-2	CASSLGGEQGSYGYTF	TGTGCCAGCAGCTTGGGGGGAGAACAGGGCTCCTATGGCTACACCTTC
TRBV6-5	few	.	TRBJ2-3	CASSYSARQGTDTQYF	TGTGCCAGCAGTTACTCGGCTAGACAGGGCACAGATACGCAGTATTTT
TRBV7-2	.	TRBD1	TRBJ2-7	CASSSPDRTTYEQYF	TGTGCCAGCAGCTCCCCGGACAGGACCACCTACGAGCAGTACTTC
TRBV28	.	.	TRBJ2-1	CASSMRNNEQFF	TGTGCCAGCAGTATGAGGAACAATGAGCAGTTCTTC
TRBV7-3	.	.	TRBJ2-1	CASSFDWSSYNEQFF	TGTGCCAGCAGCTTCGACTGGAGCTCCTACAATGAGCAGTTCTTC
TRBV5-1	.	.	TRBJ1-1	CASREGSATTEAFF	TGCGCCAGCAGGGAGGGGTCGGCGACCACTGAAGCTTTCTTT
TRBV7-2	many	TRBD2	TRBJ2-1	CASSLFRTSGGSEQFF	TGTGCCAGCAGCTTGTTCCGTACTAGCGGTGGTAGTGAGCAGTTCTTC
TRBV5-1	many	.	TRBJ2-3	CASSSPGPDTQYF	TGCGCCAGCAGCTCCCCTGGGCCAGATACGCAGTATTTT
TRBV4-1	few	.	TRBJ2-6	CASSAGRGGANVLTF	TGCGCCAGCAGCGCAGGCCGAGGAGGGGCCAACGTCCTGACTTTC
TRBV6-1	few	.	TRBJ1-1	CMVARGGLAEAFF	TGTATGGTCGCCAGAGGAGGGCTCGCTGAAGCTTTCTTT
TRBV5-4	few	TRBD1	TRBJ2-5	CASSGGTGRRSWEETQYF	TGTGCCAGCAGCGGGGGGACAGGGAGACGCTCGTGGGAAGAGACCCAGTACTTC
TRBV7-2	many	.	TRBJ2-5	CASSLRGITETQYF	TGTGCCAGCAGCTTGAGGGGGATTACAGAGACCCAGTACTTC
TRBV6-2/TRBV6-3	once	.	TRBJ1-2	CASSPNEGGGYTF	TGTGCCAGCAGCCCGAACGAAGGCGGGGGCTACACCTTC
TRBV7-9	few	.	TRBJ1-2	CASSFFGSPYGYTF	TGTGCCAGCAGCTTTTTCGGCAGCCCGTATGGCTACACCTTC
TRBV29-1	.	TRBD1	TRBJ1-1	CSPDNRGKTEAFF	TGCAGCCCCGATAACAGGGGAAAAACTGAAGCTTTCTTT
TRBV6-2/TRBV6-3	.	.	TRBJ1-1	CASSSRGDNTEAFF	TGTGCCAGCAGCTCCCGAGGGGATAACACTGAAGCTTTCTTT
TRBV7-2	few	TRBD2	TRBJ2-7	CASSFASGGAYEQYF	TGTGCCAGCAGCTTTGCTAGCGGGGGGGCCTACGAGCAGTACTTC
TRBV7-2	few	.	TRBJ1-1	CASSFRQETTEAFF	TGTGCCAGCAGCTTTCGACAGGAGACCACTGAAGCTTTCTTT
TRBV20-1	.	.	TRBJ1-2	CSARVGSSYTF	TGCAGTGCTAGAGTAGGCAGCTCGTACACCTTC
TRBV6-1	few	.	TRBJ2-5	CASTRGRAQETQYF	TGTGCCAGCACCCGAGGACGCGCTCAAGAGACCCAGTACTTC
TRBV7-2	.	TRBD2	TRBJ2-5	CASSIGTSGGETQYF	TGTGCCAGCAGCATCGGGACTAGCGGGGGGGAGACCCAGTACTTC
TRBV12-5	few	.	TRBJ1-5	CASGPSSGQPQHF	TGTGCTAGTGGTCCCTCCTCTGGTCAGCCCCAGCATTTT
TRBV12-3/TRBV12-4	few	.	TRBJ1-5	CASSPGLLGNQPQHF	TGTGCCAGCAGCCCGGGTCTACTGGGCAATCAGCCCCAGCATTTT
TRBV6-5	few	.	TRBJ2-3	CASSYYTGNTQYF	TGTGCCAGCAGTTACTACACTGGAAATACGCAGTATTTT
TRBV5-5	many	.	TRBJ1-2	CASSSEQGWRGYTF	TGTGCCAGCAGCTCGGAACAGGGATGGCGGGGCTACACCTTC
TRBV5-1	.	.	TRBJ2-1	CASSLVATSGGNEQFF	TGCGCCAGCAGCTTGGTAGCTACCTCTGGGGGCAATGAGCAGTTCTTC
TRBV7-9	.	.	TRBJ2-3	CASSLVALPDTQYF	TGTGCCAGCAGCTTAGTAGCTCTCCCGGATACGCAGTATTTT
TRBV9	.	.	TRBJ2-1	CASSAPGRGAYNEQFF	TGTGCCAGCAGCGCACCGGGACGGGGGGCATACAATGAGCAGTTCTTC
TRBV11-2	.	TRBD2	TRBJ2-2	CASSRGLAGATNTGELFF	TGTGCCAGCAGCCGGGGACTAGCGGGGGCTACGAACACCGGGGAGCTGTTTTTT